The 23 T cell receptor beta chains below come from one sample, sequenced in a study of human T cells and chemical hapten exposure. TCRdb reprocessed the RACE reads with MiXCR, giving one entry per CDR3 protein. This table holds 250,000 or so distinct CDR3 sequences, approximately 8.6% found once. This sample's time point: pre-sensitization, week 0. Treatment defined: therapeutic diphenylcyclopropenone sensitization with weekly scalp DPC. This sample comprised whole blood, obtained in connection with sensitization to the hapten diphenylcyclopropenone (DPC). These receptors came from a woman aged 40 to 49 with alopecia areata. Some clones in this sample may be carry-over from other donors' samples.

This clonotype was recorded many times. The chain carries TRBV6-2 or TRBV6-3 and TRBJ2-7; TRBD1 agrees at 7 bases. CDR3 length: 15 residues. With V trimmed by 4 bases and J by 5 bases, 11 bases remained unmatched. Germline V gives CDR1 MNHEY, CDR2 SVGEGT. The chain's CDR3 is CASSSKGRGLDEQYF. The CDR3 DNA is TGTGCCAGCAGTTCCAAGGGCAGGGGGTTGGACGAGCAGTACTTC.

The rearrangement links TRBV6-5 to TRBJ2-7, with D possibly being TRBD1 (5 bases). The V and J ends lost 2 bases and 2 bases respectively, with 16 bases between them. This CDR3 is built from 16 residues. Germline V gene sequence: CDR1 MNHEY, CDR2 SVGAGI. Here the CDR3 reads CASSYELGLNAYEQYF. In nucleotides, the CDR3 is TGTGCCAGCAGTTACGAGCTGGGGCTGAACGCCTACGAGCAGTACTTC.

This clonotype showed up many times. V usage is TRBV6-5 and J usage is TRBJ2-1; the match to TRBD1 covers 7 bases. CDR1 and CDR2 (germline): MNHEY, SVGAGI. The length of the CDR3 is 14 residues. Trimming cost V 5 bases and J 9 bases; bases outside gene matches: 10. The CDR3 region is CASSTRDSSPEQFF. The CDR3 DNA reads as TGTGCCAGCAGTACGAGGGACAGTAGTCCTGAGCAGTTCTTC.

This clonotype appeared a few times. V gene TRBV10-2 combines with J gene TRBJ2-7, with D possibly being TRBD1 (5 bases). V lost 3 bases, J lost 0 bases, and 9 bases lay in between. Germline V lookup: CDR1 WSHSY, CDR2 SAAADI. This CDR3 has 14 amino acids. The CDR3, as DNA: TGCGCCAGCAGTGAACAGGTCTACTCCTACGAGCAGTACTTC. Residues: CASSEQVYSYEQYF.

This clonotype has just a few counts. The chain employs TRBV6-5 and TRBJ2-2, with 10 positions matching TRBD2. V shed 0 bases and J 6 bases; nucleotides not matched to a gene: 7. Germline CDR1 MNHEY, CDR2 SVGAGI. The CDR3 extends over 17 amino acids. CDR3 loop: CASSYSYSGRLPGELFF. The CDR3 DNA is TGTGCCAGCAGTTACTCGTATAGCGGGAGGTTACCCGGGGAGCTGTTTTTT.

The table lists this clonotype with a few counts. The chain couples TRBV20-1 to TRBJ1-1; 8 bases agree with TRBD1. Germline values: CDR1 DFQATT, CDR2 SNEGSKA (reference sequence). The CDR3 runs to 13 residues. Trimming removed 5 bases from V and 0 bases from J; junction bases left unmatched: 2. Here the CDR3 reads CSAGDRMNTEAFF. CDR3 nucleotide sequence: TGCAGTGCTGGGGACAGGATGAACACTGAAGCTTTCTTT.

This clonotype was found a few times. The chain uses TRBV28 and TRBJ2-2, with D possibly TRBD1 on 5 matching bases. Germline CDR1 reads MDHEN; CDR2 reads SYDVKM. V was pared by 2 bases and J by 0 bases, with 16 bases between. The CDR3 is 18 amino acids. CDR3 protein: CASSLSVGRAPNTGELFF. CDR3 DNA: TGTGCCAGCAGTTTAAGTGTGGGGCGAGCCCCGAACACCGGGGAGCTGTTTTTT.

A few counts support this clonotype. CDR3 bases: TGTGCCAGCAGCTTAGGAGTACAGCGGGGCGCCTACGAGCAGTACTTC. It translates to CASSLGVQRGAYEQYF. This chain connects TRBV11-1 to TRBJ2-7, with 7 positions matching TRBD2. With V trimmed by 1 base and J by 2 bases, 8 bases remained unmatched. The CDR3 consists of 16 residues. Germline V gene lookup returns CDR1 SGHAT and CDR2 FQDESV (reference sequence).

This clonotype was seen a few times. This chain links TRBV20-1 with TRBJ2-6; the match to TRBD1 covers 8 bases. Trimming at V came to 6 bases and at J to 0 bases, leaving 4 bases not matched to a gene. Germline lookup yields CDR1 DFQATT and CDR2 SNEGSKA (reference sequence). There are 15 residues in the CDR3. CDR3 residues: CSAGRGLSGANVLTF. CDR3 bases: TGCAGTGCGGGCAGGGGGCTCTCTGGGGCCAACGTCCTGACTTTC.

This clonotype was recorded many times. V gene TRBV2 combines with J gene TRBJ2-1; D possibly corresponds to TRBD2 (5 bases). Germline-derived CDR1 and CDR2 are SNHLY and FYNNEI. This CDR3 region has 14 residues. V was clipped by 5 bases and J by 9 bases, with 17 bases between them. The CDR3 reads CASSTTPGVGEQFF. In DNA, the CDR3 is TGTGCCAGCAGTACCACCCCCGGGGTCGGTGAGCAGTTCTTC.

The CDR3 nucleotides are TGCAGTGCTGAGACAGGGTCATCCTACGAGCAGTACTTC. Protein sequence: CSAETGSSYEQYF. The chain carries TRBV20-1 and TRBJ2-7; 7 nucleotides align to TRBD1. From germline, CDR1 is DFQATT and CDR2 SNEGSKA (reference sequence). V was clipped by 5 bases and J by 1 base; unmatched bases: 5. The CDR3 sequence is 13 residues long.

This clonotype appeared a few times. The chain has TRBV12-3 or TRBV12-4 and TRBJ2-1; D might be TRBD1 (6 bases). Trimming pared 4 bases from V and 0 bases from J, leaving 10 bases between. The length of the CDR3 is 15 residues. The CDR3 protein is CASSSWTASYNEQFF. The DNA of the CDR3 is TGTGCCAGCAGTTCTTGGACAGCCTCCTACAATGAGCAGTTCTTC.

The CDR3 nucleotides are TGTGCCAGCAGTCGCGAAGGAATCTACGAGCAGTACTTC. This gives the protein CASSREGIYEQYF. The genes are TRBV6-5 and TRBJ2-7; D gene ambiguous. CDR3 size: 13 residues. V was shortened by 5 bases and J by 3 bases, with 11 bases between the two germline ends. Germline-derived CDR1 and CDR2 are MNHEY and SVGAGI.

In its sample, this clonotype was seen a few times. The chain has TRBV7-2 and TRBJ1-1; D is possibly TRBD1 (5 bases). The CDR3 spans 14 residues. The V and J ends lost 2 bases and 4 bases respectively, with 11 bases between them. Germline V gives CDR1 SGHTA, CDR2 FQGNSA. The CDR3 region is CASSLRGVGTEAFF. Written as DNA, the CDR3 is TGTGCCAGCAGCTTAAGGGGTGTTGGCACTGAAGCTTTCTTT.

To note about this clonotype: This may be a read error, as it is one base from a much larger clone. This rearrangement joins TRBV20-1 to TRBJ1-3; 7 bases map to TRBD1. Per the germline V gene, CDR1 is DFQATT and CDR2 is SNEGSKA (reference sequence). The CDR3 spans 14 residues. Trimming took 3 bases from V and 4 from J; bases not matched to a gene: 6. As DNA, the CDR3 is TGCAGTGCTAGGACAGGGTGCGTCGGAAACACCATATATTTT. Protein product: CSARTGCVGNTIYF.

The rearrangement uses TRBV6-2 or TRBV6-3 and TRBJ2-1; D call uncertain. This CDR3 spans 11 amino acids. Germline V gene sequence: CDR1 MNHEY, CDR2 SVGEGT. V dropped 1 base and J dropped 8 bases, with 3 bases sitting between them. CDR3 nucleotides: TGTGCCAGCAGTTACTTCCATGAGCAGTTCTTC. Translating gives CASSYFHEQFF.

This clonotype was detected only a few times. V and J are TRBV18 and TRBJ1-1, with 8 bases aligning to TRBD1. The CDR3 length is 16 residues. Germline assignment: CDR1 KGHSH and CDR2 LQKENI. The junction had 7 bases not matched to a gene; V was cut back by 3 bases and J by 1 base. CDR3 in amino acids: CASSPYADRANTEAFF. CDR3 DNA: TGTGCCAGCTCACCCTACGCGGACAGGGCGAACACTGAAGCTTTCTTT.

This clonotype occurred a few times. The chain carries TRBV28 and TRBJ2-7; no firm D call. V was trimmed by 4 bases and J by 6 bases, leaving 19 bases between them. The CDR3 runs to 15 residues. The germline V gene has CDR1 MDHEN and CDR2 SYDVKM. In nucleotides, the CDR3 is TGTGCCAGCAGTTCTTCCGGCTTGGCAGGTGGCGAGCAGTACTTC. Translated: CASSSSGLAGGEQYF. Drawing the rest from reference TRBV28 and TRBJ2-7, the complete variable domain is DVKVTQSSRYLVKRTGEKVFLECVQDMDHENMFWYRQDPGLGLRLIYFSYDVKMKEKGDIPEGYSVSREKKERFSLILESASTNQTSMYLCASSSSGLAGGEQYFGPGTRLTVT.

This clonotype was seen at least ten times. The chain employs TRBV7-2 and TRBJ2-1, with D possibly being TRBD1 (6 bases). From germline, CDR1 is SGHTA and CDR2 FQGNSA. Trimming removed 5 bases from V and 6 bases from J, with 14 bases in between. The CDR3 runs 14 residues. CDR3 sequence reads: CASSPYRAGNEQFF. The CDR3 DNA reads TGTGCCAGCAGCCCCTACAGGGCGGGCAATGAGCAGTTCTTC.

This clonotype appeared a few times. V usage is TRBV30 and J usage is TRBJ2-7; D is unresolved. There are 14 residues in the CDR3. Germline V gene sequence: CDR1 GTSNPN, CDR2 SVGIG (reference sequence). The V and J ends lost 1 base and 2 bases respectively, with 12 bases between them. CDR3 nucleotide sequence: TGTGCCTGGAGTGACACTCGCTGGCCCTACGAGCAGTACTTC. Translated: CAWSDTRWPYEQYF.

This clonotype was seen more than once but under ten times. V is TRBV10-3 and J is TRBJ1-2; 8 nucleotides agree with TRBD1. V gave up 0 bases and J gave up 10 bases; unmatched junction bases: 7. This CDR3 spans 14 amino acids. Germline CDR1 and CDR2: ENHRY and SYGVKD. This chain's CDR3 is CAISESHWTGPYTF. The CDR3 DNA follows: TGTGCCATCAGTGAGTCCCACTGGACAGGGCCCTACACCTTC.

The chain combines TRBV18 with TRBJ1-1; D is ambiguous. This CDR3 spans 15 amino acids. The germline CDR1 and CDR2 sequences are KGHSH and LQKENI. The V end lost 0 bases, the J end lost 11 bases, and 19 bases lay between the germline ends. The CDR3 protein is CASSPPLGPRSTAFF. CDR3 sequence (DNA): TGTGCCAGCTCACCACCCCTCGGGCCGAGGAGTACGGCTTTCTTT.

This clonotype was picked up a small number of times. The chain couples TRBV5-1 to TRBJ2-7, with TRBD1 matching over 9 bases. This CDR3 comprises 14 residues. J was trimmed by 9 bases and V by 2 bases; bases with no gene match: 9. Germline CDR1 is SGHRS and CDR2 is YFSETQ. The CDR3 protein is CASSFTGQGSVQYF. As DNA, the CDR3 is TGCGCCAGCAGCTTTACGGGACAGGGATCGGTGCAGTACTTC.